The clone carrying this T cell receptor (beta chain) was seen at least ten times. Its antigen is currently unknown. This CDR3 is built from 11 residues. V gave up 4 bases and J gave up 10 bases, with 9 bases separating them. Germline V gene data show CDR1 as SGDLS and CDR2 as YYNGEE. These data come from a study of CD8 T cells in ankylosing spondylitis. Study results and caveats: What seemed typical of ankylosing spondylitis blood was a TCR beta motif built from roughly eight highly homologous variants. Disease-linked clones reportedly showed significant enrichment in matched ankylosing spondylitis synovial fluid. Peripheral blood samples showed relatively rare disease-linked clones, and these clones were CD8+.

The authors made TCR beta libraries by quantitative 5'-RACE with molecular barcodes. TCRdb analysed the 5' RACE reads with MiXCR anew, one entry per CDR3 protein. This table holds approximately 88,000 distinct CDR3 sequences, about 8.1% found once. The clonotype comes from a male donor with ankylosing spondylitis or in good health (not recorded which). Input material: blood, either unsorted or a sorted T cell fraction (not recorded which). This chain joins TRBV9 and TRBJ2-1, with D possibly being TRBD1 (6 bases). DNA of the CDR3: TGTGCCAGCAGCTTCGGACAGGAGCAGTTCTTC. It codes for CASSFGQEQFF.